What follows is one TCR beta chain and its context. The V and J ends lost 3 bases and 7 bases, in that order; junction bases with no gene match: 2. CDR3 size: 14 residues. Germline values: CDR1 LGHDT, CDR2 YNNKEL (reference sequence). This specimen comes from a study of T cell responses to AZD1222 COVID-19 vaccine. The method was immunoSEQ multiplex PCR; TCRdb's version includes in-frame clones alone and lacks a portion of them. The repertoire includes roughly 70,000 clones, about 93% of them detected once, and roughly 6.7% sits in the top ten. The TCR originated in an adult who received the MenACWY meningococcal vaccine as a control. The starting material was peripheral blood, obtained 28 days after the second dose of the MenACWY control vaccine. This chain uses TRBV3-1 (or the pseudogene TRBV3-2) with TRBJ2-1, with TRBD2 identical over 11 bases. The CDR3 protein is CASSQGTSGNEQFF. The CDR3 DNA reads as TGTGCCAGCAGCCAGGGGACTAGCGGTAATGAGCAGTTCTTC.